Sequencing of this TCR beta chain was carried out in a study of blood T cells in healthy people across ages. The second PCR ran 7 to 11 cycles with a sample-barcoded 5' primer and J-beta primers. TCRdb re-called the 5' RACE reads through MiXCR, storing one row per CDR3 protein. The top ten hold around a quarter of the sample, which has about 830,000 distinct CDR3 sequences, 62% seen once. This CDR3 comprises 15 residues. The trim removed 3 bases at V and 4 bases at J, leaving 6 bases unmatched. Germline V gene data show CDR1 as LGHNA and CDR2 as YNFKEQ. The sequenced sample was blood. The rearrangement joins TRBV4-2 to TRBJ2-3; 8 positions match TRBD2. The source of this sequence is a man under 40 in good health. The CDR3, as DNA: TGTGCCAGCAGCCAGGGGACTAGGTGGTCAGATACGCAGTATTTT. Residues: CASSQGTRWSDTQYF.